The sequence of this T cell receptor beta chain was determined in a study of CD8+ T cells in alopecia areata. Study at large: Those patients who were treated received oral tofacitinib, which was given at 5 to 10 mg twice daily for moderate-to-severe alopecia areata. General study points: Affected lesional scalp, above all in alopecia totalis/universalis, was more clonal than normal scalp.

The CDR3 extends over 16 amino acids. The V gene lost 6 bases and the J gene lost 3 bases, with 21 bases spanning the gap. Germline values: CDR1 SGDLS, CDR2 YYNGEE. As for treatment: oral pan-JAK inhibitor, 5-10 mg twice daily. As regards this clone: Antigen: not known.

Investigators isolated RNA and reverse transcribed it into cDNA to act as the sequencing template. Method: immunoSEQ multiplex PCR; TCRdb's copy keeps in-frame clones and lacks some. Of over 150,000 clones in the sample, 53% were seen once. The sample here was CD8+ T cells sorted from blood, taken at week 24, from a patient treated with tofacitinib. This receptor was identified in a human donor with alopecia areata. The chain is built from TRBV9 and TRBJ2-5, with D perhaps matching TRBD1 (5 bases). The CDR3 is CASTPQAGVGEETQYF. In DNA form, the CDR3 reads TGTGCCAGCACCCCACAGGCCGGTGTAGGGGAAGAGACCCAGTACTTC.